This TCR beta chain is drawn from a study of blood T cell repertoires in COVID-19. With 8 bases removed from V and 5 bases from J, the gap between germline ends came to 15 bases. The germline gives CDR1 MDHEN, CDR2 SYDVKM. This CDR3 comprises 13 residues. The method was immunoSEQ multiplex PCR; TCRdb's version includes in-frame clones alone and lacks a portion of them. The table records about 160,000 clones, around three quarters of them present only once. Sequencing was carried out using peripheral blood. This chain uses TRBV28 with TRBJ1-2; D might be TRBD1 (6 bases). This TCR was sampled from a man aged 55 to 70 with acute or convalescent COVID-19. CDR3 region: CASGTGGPYGYTF. The CDR3 DNA follows: TGTGCCAGCGGGACCGGGGGGCCGTATGGCTACACCTTC.